The 32 T cell receptor beta chains below were found in one sample sequenced in a study of blood T cell repertoires in COVID-19. TCRdb's table, derived via immunoSEQ multiplex PCR, lists solely in-frame clones and lacks some. The data hold hundreds of thousands of clones, with around 90% observed a single time. The sample comprised PBMCs or T cells enriched from blood (not recorded which). These receptor sequences come from a man under 40 who had recovered from COVID-19.

The rearrangement joins TRBV9 to TRBJ2-2, with 9 bases aligning to TRBD2. The CDR3 is 17 residues long. Trimming took 2 bases from V and 6 from J; bases not matched to a gene: 11. The germline gives CDR1 SGDLS, CDR2 YYNGEE. CDR3 sequence reads: CASSVSGGPRTSGELFF. The CDR3 bases are TGTGCCAGCAGCGTTAGCGGGGGCCCTCGAACCTCCGGGGAGCTGTTTTTT.

This chain uses TRBV30 with TRBJ1-1, with D perhaps matching TRBD1 (6 bases). Germline V gives CDR1 GTSNPN, CDR2 SVGIG (reference sequence). The V gene lost 0 bases and the J gene lost 1 base, with 12 bases spanning the gap. This CDR3 contains 15 residues. CDR3 protein: CAWSVPATGNTEAFF. The CDR3 DNA reads as TGTGCCTGGAGTGTACCCGCGACAGGGAACACTGAAGCTTTCTTT. The whole variable domain, remainder taken from reference TRBV30 and TRBJ1-1, is SQTIHQWPATLVQPVGSPLSLECTVEGTSNPNLYWYRQAAGRGLQLLFYSVGIGQISSEVPQNLSASRPQDRQFILSSKKLLLSDSGFYLCAWSVPATGNTEAFFGQGTRLTVV.

The gene calls are TRBV28 and TRBJ2-7, with a possible D match to TRBD2 (5 bases). The CDR3 covers 15 residues. V gave up 6 bases and J gave up 4 bases, with 19 bases separating them. Germline V lookup: CDR1 MDHEN, CDR2 SYDVKM. Here the CDR3 DNA reads TGTGCCAGCAGCCTCTGGACGGGGAAATGGTACGAGCAGTACTTC. This codes for CASSLWTGKWYEQYF.

This clone has a single count. V usage is TRBV27 and J usage is TRBJ1-5; D gene unclear. This CDR3 contains 10 residues. Germline V gene lookup returns CDR1 MNHEY and CDR2 SMNVEV (reference sequence). The ends were cut back, 8 bases at V and 7 bases at J, with 6 bases in the middle. CDR3 sequence: CASVMQPQHF. DNA of the CDR3: TGTGCCAGCGTCATGCAGCCCCAGCATTTT.

This chain joins TRBV10-1 and TRBJ2-2; tentatively, D is TRBD1 (6 bases). Trimming removed 5 bases from V and 1 base from J, with 11 bases in between. This CDR3 is 15 amino acids long. The germline gives CDR1 WNHNN, CDR2 SYGVQD (reference sequence). CDR3 sequence reads: CASSSLTGNTGELFF. As DNA, the CDR3 is TGCGCCAGCAGTAGTTTGACAGGGAACACCGGGGAGCTGTTTTTT.

This clone was counted a single time. The chain joins TRBV30 to TRBJ1-3; D is unresolved. There are 14 residues in the CDR3. Germline CDR1 reads GTSNPN; CDR2 reads SVGIG (reference sequence). V was cut by 2 bases and J by 8 bases, with 16 bases left in between. The CDR3 region has the DNA TGTGCCTGGAGTACCACCCCGGGGTCGGACACCATATATTTT. It yields the protein CAWSTTPGSDTIYF.

The gene calls are TRBV4-1 and TRBJ2-1; unclear D gene. The germline CDR1 and CDR2 sequences are MGHRA and YSYEKL. The V end lost 0 bases, the J end lost 7 bases, and 7 bases lay between the germline ends. The CDR3 loop spans 13 amino acids. CDR3 sequence: CASSQDPANEQFF. For the CDR3, the DNA is TGCGCCAGCAGCCAAGATCCCGCGAATGAGCAGTTCTTC.

The CDR3 DNA is TGTGCCAGCAAGGGGGTGAGGGTTTCACCCCTCCACTTT. This encodes CASKGVRVSPLHF. The V call is TRBV28, the J call TRBJ1-6; D perhaps matches TRBD1 (6 bases). The CDR3 loop spans 13 amino acids. The germline V and J ends were trimmed by 7 bases and 9 bases, with 13 bases remaining between them. Per the germline V gene, CDR1 is MDHEN and CDR2 is SYDVKM.

The chain joins TRBV10-3 to TRBJ1-2; 7 positions match TRBD1. Per germline, CDR1 ENHRY and CDR2 SYGVKD. The CDR3 runs 13 residues. Trimming at V came to 5 bases and at J to 2 bases, leaving 2 bases not matched to a gene. In nucleotides, the CDR3 is TGTGCCATCAGTACAGGGGAGAACTATGGCTACACCTTC. Its translation is CAISTGENYGYTF.

This clone appeared once. The V gene is TRBV29-1, the J gene TRBJ2-1; the match to TRBD2 covers 7 bases. This CDR3 region has 15 residues. Per germline, CDR1 SQVTM and CDR2 ANQGSEA. The V segment lost 4 bases and the J segment 12 bases; nucleotides outside the gene matches: 18. CDR3 loop: CSVGTGGSLLSLQFF. In DNA, the CDR3 is TGCAGCGTTGGAACCGGCGGGAGCCTCCTGTCGTTGCAGTTCTTC.

This clone came up once. The chain employs TRBV5-4 and TRBJ1-1; 9 bases match TRBD1. CDR1 and CDR2 (germline): SGHNT, YYREEE (reference sequence). The trim removed 5 bases at V and 1 base at J, leaving 0 bases unmatched. This CDR3 is 13 amino acids long. The CDR3 reads CASRTGGNTEAFF. CDR3 bases: TGTGCCAGCAGGACAGGGGGGAACACTGAAGCTTTCTTT.

The chain recombines TRBV6-2 or TRBV6-3 with TRBJ2-6; 7 positions match TRBD1. The junction had 7 bases not matched to a gene; V was cut back by 5 bases and J by 0 bases. This CDR3 comprises 17 residues. The germline V gene has CDR1 MNHEY and CDR2 SVGEGT. In DNA, the CDR3 is TGTGCCAGCAGTCGGGACAGCCCCCTCTCTGGGGCCAACGTCCTGACTTTC. This translates into CASSRDSPLSGANVLTF.

This sequence joins TRBV10-1 and TRBJ1-1, with D tentatively TRBD1 (6 bases). The length of the CDR3 is 13 residues. V dropped 9 bases and J dropped 4 bases, with 15 bases sitting between them. Germline assignment: CDR1 WNHNN and CDR2 SYGVQD (reference sequence). The CDR3 loop reads CAREQGESTEAFF. The DNA of the CDR3 is TGCGCCAGGGAACAGGGAGAAAGCACTGAAGCTTTCTTT.

The rearrangement uses TRBV9 and TRBJ2-5; 13 nucleotides align to TRBD2. Trimming at V came to 0 bases and at J to 4 bases, leaving 3 bases not matched to a gene. Germline loops: CDR1 SGDLS, CDR2 YYNGEE. The CDR3 has 16 amino acids. The DNA of the CDR3 is TGTGCCAGCAGCGTAGGGACTAGCGGGGGTAGAGAGACCCAGTACTTC. It translates to CASSVGTSGGRETQYF.

CDR3 nucleotide sequence: TGTGCCAGCAGCTTATCCCCAGGGGGCTATGGCTACACCTTC. This codes for CASSLSPGGYGYTF. The chain recombines TRBV7-8 with TRBJ1-2, with 7 bases matching TRBD1. In germline, CDR1 is SGHVS, CDR2 FQNEAQ. The CDR3 totals 14 residues. With V trimmed by 2 bases and J by 4 bases, 4 bases remained unmatched.

Only a few counts were recorded for this clone. The chain has TRBV28 and TRBJ1-5, with D perhaps TRBD1 (5 bases). Deletions cut 5 bases from V and 2 bases from J, with 13 bases between. The CDR3 covers 15 residues. CDR1 MDHEN and CDR2 SYDVKM come from the germline V gene. The CDR3 is CASSLPTGGNQPQHF. The CDR3 DNA follows: TGTGCCAGCAGTCTCCCGACGGGGGGCAATCAGCCCCAGCATTTT.

V gene TRBV6-5 combines with J gene TRBJ1-1, with a weak D call TRBD1 (6 bases). The germline V gene has CDR1 MNHEY and CDR2 SVGAGI. The CDR3 totals 15 residues. V was cut by 7 bases and J by 0 bases, with 15 bases left in between. The CDR3 here is CASKKDSSMNTEAFF. CDR3 DNA: TGTGCCAGCAAAAAGGACAGCTCCATGAACACTGAAGCTTTCTTT.

This clone was seen a single time. The gene calls are TRBV11-2 and TRBJ2-7, with a weak D call TRBD2 (6 bases). The germline V and J ends were trimmed by 6 bases and 1 base, with 22 bases remaining between them. CDR3 length: 17 amino acids. CDR1 is SGHAT, CDR2 FQNNGV, per germline. For the CDR3, the DNA is TGTGCCAGCAGTCCCCTCGGGCGGGACCGACCTTCCTACGAGCAGTACTTC. Residues: CASSPLGRDRPSYEQYF.

The gene calls are TRBV5-5 and TRBJ2-1; the match to TRBD1 covers 7 bases. CDR3 length equals 14 residues. Germline CDR1 SGHKS, CDR2 YYEKEE (reference sequence). The V and J ends lost 0 bases and 5 bases, in that order; junction bases with no gene match: 2. The CDR3 loop reads CASSLDRGNNEQFF. The CDR3 DNA is TGTGCCAGCAGCTTGGACAGGGGAAACAATGAGCAGTTCTTC.

This clone was detected only once. The CDR3 nucleotides are TGTGCCAGCAGTTTAGAAGCCCGGACTAGGATGGATGGCTACACCTTC. Translation: CASSLEARTRMDGYTF. The rearrangement uses TRBV28 and TRBJ1-2; D gene ambiguous. Germline CDR1 MDHEN, CDR2 SYDVKM. Between the trimmed V and J ends, which lost 2 bases and 6 bases, there was a span of 19 bases. The CDR3 sequence is 16 residues long.

This chain links TRBV6-1 with TRBJ1-5, with D possibly TRBD1 on 5 matching bases. The CDR3 spans 15 residues. V shed 3 bases and J shed 0 bases, with 9 bases lying between them. Germline assignment: CDR1 MNHNS and CDR2 SASEGT. CDR3 sequence: CASSDWDYSNQPQHF. CDR3 sequence (DNA): TGTGCCAGCAGTGATTGGGACTATAGCAATCAGCCCCAGCATTTT.

The rearrangement joins TRBV19 to TRBJ1-2; D not certain. Germline-derived CDR1 and CDR2 are LNHDA and SQIVND (reference sequence). The CDR3 contains 14 residues. Trimming left V 3 bases short and J 2 bases short, with 10 bases between. The CDR3 loop reads CASSIVGTNYGYTF. The CDR3 nucleotides are TGTGCCAGTAGTATCGTCGGTACGAACTATGGCTACACCTTC.

The rearrangement links TRBV5-5 to TRBJ2-1, with D possibly matching TRBD2 (6 bases). With 0 bases removed from V and 9 bases from J, the gap between germline ends came to 10 bases. Germline V CDR1 and CDR2: SGHKS, YYEKEE (reference sequence). The CDR3 consists of 13 residues. For the CDR3, the DNA is TGTGCCAGCAGCTTGGCCTACGGGAGTGAGCAGTTCTTC. Translating it yields CASSLAYGSEQFF.

The genes are TRBV7-9 and TRBJ1-1; D is possibly TRBD1 (5 bases). Trimming left V 2 bases short and J 7 bases short, with 8 bases between. The CDR3 length is 12 residues. Germline CDR1 reads SEHNR; CDR2 reads FQNEAQ (reference sequence). The CDR3: CASSLLGGEAFF. The CDR3 DNA is TGTGCCAGCAGCTTATTGGGGGGTGAAGCTTTCTTT.

This sequence joins TRBV5-3 and TRBJ1-1; the match to TRBD1 covers 9 bases. TRBV5-3 is an open reading frame, and its role is uncertain. The CDR3 consists of 15 residues. V dropped 4 bases and J dropped 3; count of bases not matched to a gene: 7. The DNA for the CDR3 is TGTGCCAGAAGCCAGGGACAGGGAGGAGACACTGAAGCTTTCTTT. Protein: CARSQGQGGDTEAFF.

The V gene is TRBV7-2, the J gene TRBJ2-3, with D unclear. V was pared by 7 bases and J by 3 bases, with 5 bases between. CDR3 length equals 11 residues. Looked up from germline, CDR1 is SGHTA and CDR2 is FQGNSA. CDR3 region: CASTKTDTQYF. In DNA, the CDR3 is TGTGCCAGCACAAAAACAGATACGCAGTATTTT.

This chain joins TRBV28 and TRBJ1-3; no reliable D call. Germline-derived CDR1 and CDR2 are MDHEN and SYDVKM. V was trimmed by 11 bases and J by 5 bases, leaving 16 bases between them. The CDR3 contains 13 residues. The CDR3 loop reads CASRVALRNTIYF. The CDR3 region has the DNA TGTGCCTCGAGAGTTGCTTTAAGAAACACCATATATTTT.

The chain links TRBV6-1 to TRBJ2-7; 9 nucleotides line up with TRBD1. Germline assignment: CDR1 MNHNS and CDR2 SASEGT. This CDR3 is built from 16 residues. V dropped 3 bases and J dropped 2; count of bases not matched to a gene: 8. The CDR3 here is CASSEKSGQGPYEQYF. CDR3 sequence (DNA): TGTGCCAGCAGTGAGAAGTCGGGACAGGGACCCTACGAGCAGTACTTC.

In this sample, this clone turned up once. The chain has TRBV14 and TRBJ2-1; TRBD2 agrees at 8 bases. Germline CDR1 reads SGHDN; CDR2 reads FVKESK. This CDR3 is 15 amino acids long. After removal of 5 bases from V and 8 bases from J, the junction contained 11 bases not matched to a gene. The DNA of the CDR3 is TGTGCCAGCAGCTCCTTGACTAGCGTGGGCGATGAGCAGTTCTTC. Residues: CASSSLTSVGDEQFF.

The gene calls are TRBV5-4 and TRBJ2-3; 10 nucleotides align to TRBD2. V gave up 0 bases and J gave up 3 bases; unmatched junction bases: 1. The germline CDR1 and CDR2 sequences are SGHNT and YYREEE (reference sequence). This CDR3 has 15 residues. The CDR3 sequence: CASSLERGGTDTQYF. For the CDR3, the DNA is TGTGCCAGCAGCTTGGAGCGGGGGGGAACAGATACGCAGTATTTT. The full variable domain, with the rest looked up from reference TRBV5-4 and TRBJ2-3, is ETGVTQSPTHLIKTRGQQVTLRCSSQSGHNTVSWYQQALGQGPQFIFQYYREEENGRGNFPPRFSGLQFPNYSSELNVNALELDDSALYLCASSLERGGTDTQYFGPGTRLTVL.

The chain combines TRBV6-5 with TRBJ1-2; TRBD1 aligns across 8 bases. CDR1 is MNHEY and CDR2 is SVGAGI in the germline V gene. J was trimmed by 1 base and V by 11 bases; bases with no gene match: 3. The CDR3 has 12 residues. The CDR3 sequence is CAGTGSNYGYTF. CDR3 nucleotide sequence: TGTGCCGGGACAGGAAGTAACTATGGCTACACCTTC.

V is TRBV18 and J is TRBJ2-6; D remains ambiguous. V lost 2 bases and J lost 0, with 14 bases in between. Per germline, CDR1 KGHSH and CDR2 LQKENI. The CDR3 spans 18 residues. Written as DNA, the CDR3 is TGTGCCAGCTCACCATACCGAGCTACTCACTCTGGGGCCAACGTCCTGACTTTC. It yields the protein CASSPYRATHSGANVLTF.